Following are 2 T cell receptor beta chains from one sample sequenced in a study of blood T cell repertoires in COVID-19. Repertoires were generated with immunoSEQ multiplex PCR, while TCRdb's copy carries only in-frame clones and drops some. Among approximately 350,000 clones listed, 88% were seen once. The sequenced material came from peripheral blood. All receptors derive from a woman aged 70-85 years with COVID-19, enrolled during active disease.

The chain carries TRBV3-1 (or the pseudogene TRBV3-2) and TRBJ1-6; D remains unclear. V lost 4 bases to trimming and J lost 7 bases, with 11 bases between them. The length of the CDR3 is 14 residues. Germline lookup yields CDR1 LGHDT and CDR2 YNNKEL (reference sequence). CDR3 sequence: CASSPGRMNSPLHF. The CDR3 DNA reads as TGTGCCAGCAGCCCCGGGAGGATGAATTCACCCCTCCACTTT.

This rearrangement joins TRBV27 to TRBJ2-7; 8 nucleotides align to TRBD1. The CDR3 runs 17 residues. The V and J ends lost 2 bases and 7 bases, in that order; junction bases with no gene match: 16. Per germline, CDR1 MNHEY and CDR2 SMNVEV (reference sequence). The DNA of the CDR3 is TGTGCCAGCAGTTTACGGGGCGGGACAGGTCCGATCAGGGAGCAGTACTTC. This gives the protein CASSLRGGTGPIREQYF.